A selection of T cell receptor beta chains follows, all from one sample in a study of CD8 T cells in Susac syndrome. TCRdb re-called the immunoSEQ multiplex PCR reads with MiXCR, one entry per CDR3 protein. The sample lists about 120,000 distinct CDR3 sequences; around 90% were seen once. The specimen sequenced was CD8+ T cells from PBMCs. The receptor set was obtained from a human donor in good health. The CDR3 runs from the conserved cysteine through the conserved F or W. Fields, in order: V gene, D gene, J gene, clone size, CDR3 DNA, CDR3 protein. D genes are given only for firm matches. Clone size, where shown, is once, few, many, or a class for clones that have expanded.

v_call: TRBV3-1; d_call: NA; j_call: TRBJ2-1; clone_size: NA; cdr3_nt: TGTGCCAGCAGCCAAGGGCCGGGCTCGTCCTACAATGAGCAGTTCTTC; cdr3_aa: CASSQGPGSSYNEQFF
v_call: TRBV19; d_call: TRBD1; j_call: TRBJ1-1; clone_size: once; cdr3_nt: TGTGCCAGTAGGAACAGGGGGCCGGGGACTGAAGCTTTCTTT; cdr3_aa: CASRNRGPGTEAFF
v_call: TRBV20-1; d_call: TRBD2; j_call: TRBJ2-5; clone_size: NA; cdr3_nt: TGCAGTGCCACGGTAGCGGGGGGGCCGGAGACCCAGTACTTC; cdr3_aa: CSATVAGGPETQYF
v_call: TRBV20-1; d_call: NA; j_call: TRBJ1-1; clone_size: NA; cdr3_nt: TGCAGTGCTAGAGGGGCGGCGGGACAATTCGAAGCTTTCTTT; cdr3_aa: CSARGAAGQFEAFF
v_call: TRBV20-1; d_call: NA; j_call: TRBJ1-1; clone_size: NA; cdr3_nt: TGCAGTGCACCTCAGGGTGTCGGGACTGAAGCTTTCTTT; cdr3_aa: CSAPQGVGTEAFF
v_call: TRBV29-1; d_call: NA; j_call: TRBJ2-3; clone_size: few; cdr3_nt: TGCAGCGTTTTACAGGGAATTCTCGCAGATACGCAGTATTTT; cdr3_aa: CSVLQGILADTQYF
v_call: TRBV30; d_call: NA; j_call: TRBJ1-5; clone_size: once; cdr3_nt: TGTGCCTGGAGTGTACCTTTGGGTCCTAATCAGCCCCAGCATTTT; cdr3_aa: CAWSVPLGPNQPQHF
v_call: TRBV7-8; d_call: TRBD1; j_call: TRBJ1-5; clone_size: NA; cdr3_nt: TGTGCCAGCAGTAACCGACAGGGTTCTGAGCCCCAGCATTTT; cdr3_aa: CASSNRQGSEPQHF
v_call: TRBV6-1; d_call: NA; j_call: TRBJ2-7; clone_size: NA; cdr3_nt: TGTGCCACCGCGGACTTGGTTTTTGGCGAGCAGTACTTC; cdr3_aa: CATADLVFGEQYF
v_call: TRBV14; d_call: NA; j_call: TRBJ1-4; clone_size: NA; cdr3_nt: TGTGCCAGCAGCCAAGCGGGAAGGCGGCTTGGGGAAAAACTGTTTTTT; cdr3_aa: CASSQAGRRLGEKLFF
v_call: TRBV7-2; d_call: NA; j_call: TRBJ2-5; clone_size: NA; cdr3_nt: TGTGCCAGCAGCTTCGCCTCAGGGAGTCTTGAGACCCAGTACTTC; cdr3_aa: CASSFASGSLETQYF
v_call: TRBV13; d_call: NA; j_call: TRBJ1-5; clone_size: once; cdr3_nt: TGTGCCAGCAGCCAAACAGGTACCAATCAGCCCCAGCATTTT; cdr3_aa: CASSQTGTNQPQHF
v_call: TRBV7-9; d_call: TRBD1; j_call: TRBJ1-1; clone_size: NA; cdr3_nt: TGTGCCAGCAGCTTTCCGGACAGGGGGGACACTGAAGCTTTCTTT; cdr3_aa: CASSFPDRGDTEAFF
v_call: TRBV7-2; d_call: NA; j_call: TRBJ1-2; clone_size: NA; cdr3_nt: TGTGCCAGCACCCCCGGCCTCGGGCAAAGCTACACCTTC; cdr3_aa: CASTPGLGQSYTF
v_call: TRBV5-6; d_call: TRBD1; j_call: TRBJ2-4; clone_size: once; cdr3_nt: TGTGCCACCCACCGACAGGGCGATAAAAACATTCAGTACTTC; cdr3_aa: CATHRQGDKNIQYF
v_call: TRBV20-1; d_call: NA; j_call: TRBJ2-5; clone_size: NA; cdr3_nt: TGCAGTGCAAGGCCGGGGGAGACCCAGTACTTC; cdr3_aa: CSARPGETQYF
v_call: TRBV6-2/TRBV6-3; d_call: TRBD2; j_call: TRBJ2-7; clone_size: NA; cdr3_nt: TGTGCCAGCAGTCACGGGACTAGTCCGACTGCGTCCTACGAGCAGTACTTC; cdr3_aa: CASSHGTSPTASYEQYF
v_call: TRBV4-3; d_call: NA; j_call: TRBJ2-7; clone_size: few; cdr3_nt: TGCGCCAGCAGCCAAGATACGGCGGCGTCCTACGAGCAGTACTTC; cdr3_aa: CASSQDTAASYEQYF
v_call: TRBV20-1; d_call: NA; j_call: TRBJ2-1; clone_size: NA; cdr3_nt: TGCAGTGCTAGCATCAGCTACAATGAGCAGTTCTTC; cdr3_aa: CSASISYNEQFF
v_call: TRBV9; d_call: NA; j_call: TRBJ2-1; clone_size: NA; cdr3_nt: TGTGCCAGCACACTAGCCTCGGGCTCCTACAATGAGCAGTTCTTC; cdr3_aa: CASTLASGSYNEQFF
v_call: TRBV6-2/TRBV6-3; d_call: TRBD1; j_call: TRBJ2-3; clone_size: NA; cdr3_nt: TGTGCCAGCAGTTACGGGACAGGCACAGATACGCAGTATTTT; cdr3_aa: CASSYGTGTDTQYF
v_call: TRBV7-9; d_call: TRBD2; j_call: TRBJ2-7; clone_size: NA; cdr3_nt: TGTGCCAGCAGCTTCGCTTCTAGCGGTAGCTCCTACGAGCAGTACTTC; cdr3_aa: CASSFASSGSSYEQYF
v_call: TRBV4-1; d_call: NA; j_call: TRBJ1-5; clone_size: NA; cdr3_nt: TGCGCCAGCAGCCAAGGTCATGATCAGCCCCAGCATTTT; cdr3_aa: CASSQGHDQPQHF
v_call: TRBV18; d_call: NA; j_call: TRBJ2-1; clone_size: NA; cdr3_nt: TGTGCCAGCTCACCAGATAGATCCTACAATGAGCAGTTCTTC; cdr3_aa: CASSPDRSYNEQFF
v_call: TRBV12-3/TRBV12-4; d_call: NA; j_call: TRBJ1-2; clone_size: NA; cdr3_nt: TGTGCCAGCAGTTTCGAGGGGACGGAGGGCTACACCTTC; cdr3_aa: CASSFEGTEGYTF
v_call: TRBV7-9; d_call: NA; j_call: TRBJ2-1; clone_size: NA; cdr3_nt: TGTGCCAGCAGCCAGGGGGGGGAAGAGCAGTTCTTC; cdr3_aa: CASSQGGEEQFF
v_call: TRBV27; d_call: NA; j_call: TRBJ2-5; clone_size: NA; cdr3_nt: TGTGCCAGCGCTCGCCGGGCCTTTCAGGAGACCCAGTACTTC; cdr3_aa: CASARRAFQETQYF
v_call: TRBV25-1; d_call: TRBD2; j_call: TRBJ2-7; clone_size: NA; cdr3_nt: TGTGCCAGCAGTATGACTAGCGGGAGATGCAACTTC; cdr3_aa: CASSMTSGRCNF
v_call: TRBV10-3; d_call: NA; j_call: TRBJ2-1; clone_size: NA; cdr3_nt: TGTGCCATCAGTGGTAGCGGTAGCTCCTACAATGAGCAGTTCTTC; cdr3_aa: CAISGSGSSYNEQFF
v_call: TRBV5-6; d_call: NA; j_call: TRBJ2-6; clone_size: NA; cdr3_nt: TGTGCCAGCAGCTTGCCGGCAGGGACTGGGGCCAACGTCCTGACTTTC; cdr3_aa: CASSLPAGTGANVLTF
v_call: TRBV29-1; d_call: NA; j_call: TRBJ2-3; clone_size: NA; cdr3_nt: TGCAGCGTTAATGGAGCACATACGGATACGCAGTATTTT; cdr3_aa: CSVNGAHTDTQYF
v_call: TRBV28; d_call: NA; j_call: TRBJ2-7; clone_size: NA; cdr3_nt: TGTGCCAGTTACACCCCCCAAGAGGGCATCTACGAGCAGTACTTC; cdr3_aa: CASYTPQEGIYEQYF
v_call: TRBV20-1; d_call: NA; j_call: TRBJ2-2; clone_size: NA; cdr3_nt: TGCAGTGCTAGAGTCCCCGGTGGGGCGAACACCGGGGAGCTGTTTTTT; cdr3_aa: CSARVPGGANTGELFF
v_call: TRBV9; d_call: TRBD1; j_call: TRBJ2-3; clone_size: NA; cdr3_nt: TGTGCCAGCAGCGTAGAAACAGGGGGGCACACAGATACGCAGTATTTT; cdr3_aa: CASSVETGGHTDTQYF
v_call: TRBV20-1; d_call: TRBD1; j_call: TRBJ2-1; clone_size: NA; cdr3_nt: TGCAGTGCTAGAGTATTTGACAGGGTAGTCGATGAGCAGTTCTTC; cdr3_aa: CSARVFDRVVDEQFF
v_call: TRBV12-3/TRBV12-4; d_call: TRBD1; j_call: TRBJ2-5; clone_size: once; cdr3_nt: TGTGCCAGCAGTTTATGGGGGGACAGGGGGAATATAGAGACCCAGTACTTC; cdr3_aa: CASSLWGDRGNIETQYF
v_call: TRBV30; d_call: NA; j_call: TRBJ1-1; clone_size: NA; cdr3_nt: TGTGCCTGGAGTTGGACGGACATGAACACTGAAGCTTTCTTT; cdr3_aa: CAWSWTDMNTEAFF
v_call: TRBV6-2/TRBV6-3; d_call: NA; j_call: TRBJ2-7; clone_size: NA; cdr3_nt: TGTGCCAGCACCCCCGCACCCCTCTACGAGCAGTACTTC; cdr3_aa: CASTPAPLYEQYF
v_call: TRBV7-9; d_call: NA; j_call: TRBJ2-5; clone_size: NA; cdr3_nt: TGTGCCAGCAGCCGGGGCGCGGGGAAGCAAGAGACCCAGTACTTC; cdr3_aa: CASSRGAGKQETQYF
v_call: TRBV18; d_call: NA; j_call: TRBJ1-5; clone_size: NA; cdr3_nt: TGTGCCAGCTCACCAACGCGGGATCAGCCCCAGCATTTT; cdr3_aa: CASSPTRDQPQHF
v_call: TRBV30; d_call: TRBD2; j_call: TRBJ2-7; clone_size: few; cdr3_nt: TGTGCCGGGCAGCGCCCCGGGACTAGTGCCTACGAGCAGTACTTC; cdr3_aa: CAGQRPGTSAYEQYF
v_call: TRBV7-2; d_call: NA; j_call: TRBJ1-1; clone_size: NA; cdr3_nt: TGTGCCAGCAGCCGGACAGCACCGAACACTGAAGCTTTCTTT; cdr3_aa: CASSRTAPNTEAFF
v_call: TRBV6-2/TRBV6-3; d_call: TRBD1; j_call: TRBJ1-1; clone_size: NA; cdr3_nt: TGTGCCAGCAAAGGGACAGTCAACACTGAAGCTTTCTTT; cdr3_aa: CASKGTVNTEAFF
v_call: TRBV10-3; d_call: NA; j_call: TRBJ1-1; clone_size: NA; cdr3_nt: TGTGCCATCAGTGCGTCGAGGGAAGCTTTCTTT; cdr3_aa: CAISASREAFF
v_call: TRBV20-1; d_call: NA; j_call: TRBJ1-5; clone_size: NA; cdr3_nt: TGCAGTGCTAGAGATAGTACAGCAAATCAGCCCCAGCATTTT; cdr3_aa: CSARDSTANQPQHF
v_call: TRBV20-1; d_call: NA; j_call: TRBJ2-4; clone_size: NA; cdr3_nt: TGCAGTGCTAGAGATCTCCCGTTAGCCAAAAACATTCAGTACTTC; cdr3_aa: CSARDLPLAKNIQYF
v_call: TRBV9; d_call: NA; j_call: TRBJ2-7; clone_size: NA; cdr3_nt: TGTGCCAGCAGCGTAGGAGAGGGAAGCGAGCAGTACTTC; cdr3_aa: CASSVGEGSEQYF
v_call: TRBV6-2/TRBV6-3; d_call: NA; j_call: TRBJ1-1; clone_size: NA; cdr3_nt: TGTGCCAGCAGTTACGACAGCGTGAACACTGAAGCTTTCTTT; cdr3_aa: CASSYDSVNTEAFF
v_call: TRBV30; d_call: NA; j_call: TRBJ2-1; clone_size: once; cdr3_nt: TGTGCCTGGAGTGTGGGTCGGGGGGCGAATGAGCAGTTCTTC; cdr3_aa: CAWSVGRGANEQFF
v_call: TRBV4-3; d_call: NA; j_call: TRBJ2-3; clone_size: NA; cdr3_nt: TGCGCCAGCAGCGCCCGACAGGCCGCCCTGGATACGCAGTATTTT; cdr3_aa: CASSARQAALDTQYF
v_call: TRBV7-8; d_call: NA; j_call: TRBJ2-3; clone_size: NA; cdr3_nt: TGTGCCAGCAGCTTTGAGGATACGCAGTATTTT; cdr3_aa: CASSFEDTQYF
v_call: TRBV6-5; d_call: TRBD2; j_call: TRBJ2-7; clone_size: NA; cdr3_nt: TGTGCCAGCAGGGCGGGGGGTCCCTACGAGCAGTACTTC; cdr3_aa: CASRAGGPYEQYF
v_call: TRBV9; d_call: TRBD2; j_call: TRBJ2-5; clone_size: NA; cdr3_nt: TGTGCCAGCAGCGCCGCCTTTAGCGGGGGGGCCCAGGCCCAGTACTTC; cdr3_aa: CASSAAFSGGAQAQYF